The clone carrying this T cell receptor beta chain was seen a handful of times. Its antigen is as yet unknown. Sequencing used immunoSEQ multiplex PCR; TCRdb keeps in-frame clones, though not all of them. The data contain hundreds of thousands of clones, nearly 90% of them singletons. This sample is part of a study of Ad26.COV2.S vaccination and SARS-CoV-2 variants. Study-wide context: The donor participated in the COV1001 trial, in its Ad26.COV2.S arm. The study's findings and limits: The placebo group had lower spike-specific TCR breadth than the vaccine recipients did.

This sample's treatment: roughly 19 received Ad26.COV2.S at low or high dose, single or two shots; roughly five received placebo; per-sample allocation not given. Specimen acquisition occurred on day 63 following the initial vaccine or placebo injection. Recruitment in Boston yielded a donor of adult age, 18-55 years. The CDR3 spans 17 residues. Trimming took 4 bases from V and 0 from J, leaving 18 bases between them. Germline V CDR1 and CDR2: SGHTA, FQGNSA. This material consisted of peripheral blood, taken in a trial of Ad26.COV2.S vaccine versus placebo. The chain links TRBV7-2 to TRBJ1-1; D perhaps matches TRBD1 (5 bases). The sequence was obtained from a person between 18 and 65 years old who received the Ad26.COV2.S COVID-19 vaccine or a placebo. CDR3 sequence (DNA): TGTGCCAGCAGCTCGGGACCACTTAGGAGCATGAACACTGAAGCTTTCTTT. It yields the protein CASSSGPLRSMNTEAFF.